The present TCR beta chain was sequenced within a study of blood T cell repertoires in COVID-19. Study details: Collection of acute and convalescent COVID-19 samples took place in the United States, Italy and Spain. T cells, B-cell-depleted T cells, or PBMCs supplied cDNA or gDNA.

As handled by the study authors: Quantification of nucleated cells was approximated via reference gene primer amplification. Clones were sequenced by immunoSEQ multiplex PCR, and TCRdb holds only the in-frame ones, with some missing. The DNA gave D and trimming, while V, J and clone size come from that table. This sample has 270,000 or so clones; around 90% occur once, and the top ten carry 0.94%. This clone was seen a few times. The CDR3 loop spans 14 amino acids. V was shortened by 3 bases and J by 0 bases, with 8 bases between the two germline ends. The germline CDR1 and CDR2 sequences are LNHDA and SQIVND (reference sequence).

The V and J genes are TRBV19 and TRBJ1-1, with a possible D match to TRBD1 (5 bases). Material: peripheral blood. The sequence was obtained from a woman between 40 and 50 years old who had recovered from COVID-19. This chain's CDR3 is CASSMAGMNTEAFF. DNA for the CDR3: TGTGCCAGTAGTATGGCAGGGATGAACACTGAAGCTTTCTTT.